The 31 T cell receptor beta chains below come from one sample, sequenced in a study of cytomegalovirus exposure and HLA in healthy donors. PCR primers comprised 60 Vbeta and 13 Jbeta primers. Libraries were prepared by immunoSEQ multiplex PCR; TCRdb keeps only in-frame clonotypes and omits some of them. Among some 150,000 clones listed, around 62% were seen once. Source material: PBMCs. The origin of the receptors is a man in his forties in good health and CMV-seronegative.

This clone was counted a single time. The CDR3 DNA sequence: TGTGCCACCCAACTGGGGCAGGGGGTCACCGGGGAGCTGTTTTTT. As protein: CATQLGQGVTGELFF. The chain uses TRBV6-1 and TRBJ2-2; the match to TRBD1 covers 7 bases. Germline values: CDR1 MNHNS, CDR2 SASEGT. This CDR3 comprises 15 residues. Germline trimming cut 10 bases from V and 4 bases from J; bases unmatched to any gene: 12.

CDR3 coding DNA: TGCGCCAGCAGCCAAGAACCCCTCGCGGGGGAGCAGTACTTC. Protein product: CASSQEPLAGEQYF. This chain links TRBV4-3 with TRBJ2-7; maybe TRBD2 (6 bases). This CDR3 is 14 amino acids long. The germline V gene encodes CDR1 LGHNA and CDR2 YSLEER. V was pared by 0 bases and J by 7 bases, with 13 bases between.

The chain joins TRBV11-3 to TRBJ2-2, with D possibly matching TRBD1 (6 bases). CDR1 and CDR2 from the germline V gene are SGHNT and YENEEA. Trimming took off 0 bases at V and 6 bases at J, with 8 bases between the two ends. The CDR3 is made up of 14 amino acids. The CDR3: CASSLEEGAGELFF. For the CDR3, the DNA is TGTGCCAGCAGCTTAGAAGAGGGGGCCGGGGAGCTGTTTTTT.

Comment on this clone: This same CDR3 is encoded by further DNA sequences in the sample. The chain has TRBV5-1 and TRBJ2-7, with a weak D call TRBD1 (5 bases). Germline CDR1 is SGHRS and CDR2 is YFSETQ. This CDR3 region has 14 residues. V was pared by 0 bases and J by 1 base, with 8 bases between. The CDR3 here is CASSLAPGSYEQYF. CDR3 nucleotides: TGCGCCAGCAGCTTGGCGCCAGGGTCCTACGAGCAGTACTTC.

This clone appeared a single time. The chain employs TRBV6-5 and TRBJ2-7, with D perhaps matching TRBD2 (5 bases). Germline V gives CDR1 MNHEY, CDR2 SVGAGI. This CDR3 region has 14 residues. The germline V and J ends were trimmed by 6 bases and 2 bases, with 14 bases remaining between them. CDR3: CASSSAAYTYEQYF. For the CDR3, the DNA is TGTGCCAGCAGCTCAGCGGCATACACCTACGAGCAGTACTTC.

The V call is TRBV6-6, the J call TRBJ2-1; the D is unclear. CDR1 is MNHNY, CDR2 SVGAGI, per germline (reference sequence). Trimming shortened V by 2 bases and J by 8 bases, and 7 bases separated the two germline ends. CDR3 length equals 12 residues. The CDR3 sequence: CASSYITDEQFF. As DNA, the CDR3 is TGTGCCAGCAGTTACATTACAGATGAGCAGTTCTTC.

V and J are TRBV27 and TRBJ2-7; 9 bases align to TRBD1. CDR1 and CDR2 from the germline V gene are MNHEY and SMNVEV (reference sequence). CDR3 length: 14 amino acids. J lost 3 bases, V lost 6 bases, and 6 bases had no gene match. CDR3 sequence: CASSLTGQGYEQYF. CDR3 bases: TGTGCCAGCAGCCTCACGGGACAGGGCTACGAGCAGTACTTC.

There are a few counts of this clone. This chain uses TRBV6-1 with TRBJ2-5, with 12 positions matching TRBD1. The end of the DNA is better explained by TRBJ2-7, so the J call may be wrong. CDR1 is MNHNS and CDR2 is SASEGT in the germline V gene. The CDR3 covers 14 residues. The CDR3 is CASSGRDRGLEQYF. Here the CDR3 DNA reads TGTGCCAGCAGCGGCCGGGACAGGGGGCTCGAGCAGTACTTC.

This clone was seen just once. V gene TRBV6-5 combines with J gene TRBJ1-2, with no clear D. Trimming took 6 bases from V and 6 from J, leaving 11 bases between them. Germline assignment: CDR1 MNHEY and CDR2 SVGAGI. This CDR3 is built from 12 residues. DNA of the CDR3: TGTGCCAGCAGACCAGGTCCCGATGGCTACACCTTC. Residues: CASRPGPDGYTF.

The genes are TRBV4-1 and TRBJ2-7; TRBD1 matches 11 bases. Germline trimming cut 0 bases from V and 3 bases from J; bases unmatched to any gene: 4. The CDR3 loop spans 16 amino acids. Germline V gene data show CDR1 as MGHRA and CDR2 as YSYEKL. The CDR3 region has the DNA TGCGCCAGCAGCCAAGATGGCGGGACAGGGGGCTACGAGCAGTACTTC. This codes for CASSQDGGTGGYEQYF.

The V gene is TRBV18, the J gene TRBJ2-7, with TRBD2 matching over 12 bases. The CDR3 runs to 14 residues. V shed 3 bases and J 6 bases; nucleotides not matched to a gene: 3. Germline assignment: CDR1 KGHSH and CDR2 LQKENI. The CDR3 reads CASSPTSGSPEQYF. In DNA form, the CDR3 reads TGTGCCAGCTCACCGACTAGCGGGAGCCCCGAGCAGTACTTC.

The V gene is TRBV7-8, the J gene TRBJ2-7; D may be TRBD2 (6 bases). V dropped 2 bases and J dropped 1 base, with 12 bases sitting between them. Germline CDR1 is SGHVS and CDR2 is FQNEAQ. CDR3 length equals 15 residues. CDR3 DNA: TGTGCCAGCAGCTTATACGGGGGAGGATCCTACGAGCAGTACTTC. Translating gives CASSLYGGGSYEQYF.

The chain joins TRBV6-5 to TRBJ2-7; TRBD2 agrees at 10 bases. The CDR3 length is 15 residues. From germline, CDR1 is MNHEY and CDR2 SVGAGI. The V segment lost 0 bases and the J segment 5 bases; nucleotides outside the gene matches: 4. CDR3 region: CASSYSSGRPHEQYF. The CDR3 region has the DNA TGTGCCAGCAGTTACTCTAGCGGGAGGCCCCACGAGCAGTACTTC.

The chain uses TRBV6-1 and TRBJ2-3; no reliable D call. CDR3 size: 16 residues. In germline, CDR1 is MNHNS, CDR2 SASEGT. V lost 3 bases, J lost 1 base, and 14 bases lay in between. CDR3 amino acids: CASSEVASRGTDTQYF. CDR3 bases: TGTGCCAGCAGTGAGGTAGCATCACGGGGCACAGATACGCAGTATTTT.

The sample holds one count of this clone. The chain carries TRBV11-1 and TRBJ2-2, with 14 bases matching TRBD2. The V segment lost 7 bases and the J segment 4 bases; nucleotides outside the gene matches: 8. CDR3 length: 17 amino acids. Germline lookup yields CDR1 SGHAT and CDR2 FQDESV (reference sequence). CDR3 sequence: CASTRGLAGEVTGELFF. CDR3 in DNA: TGTGCCAGCACCCGGGGACTAGCGGGAGAAGTCACCGGGGAGCTGTTTTTT.

V is TRBV19 and J is TRBJ2-1; 9 bases are shared with TRBD1. The germline gives CDR1 LNHDA, CDR2 SQIVND (reference sequence). The J segment lost 3 bases and the V segment lost 2 bases, leaving 8 bases of the junction unmatched. The CDR3 consists of 17 residues. The CDR3 DNA reads TGTGCCAGTAGTATACCGGGACAGGGCGTGAGCTACAATGAGCAGTTCTTC. Translated: CASSIPGQGVSYNEQFF.

J is TRBJ2-7 and V is TRBV19, with 10 bases that match TRBD2. Germline CDR1 LNHDA, CDR2 SQIVND (reference sequence). This CDR3 has 15 amino acids. V lost 5 bases to trimming and J lost 4 bases; unmatched junction nucleotides: 8. The DNA for the CDR3 is TGTGCCAGTAGTGCCCTAGCGGGAGAAGAGTACGAGCAGTACTTC. This sequence encodes CASSALAGEEYEQYF.

The V and J genes are TRBV28 and TRBJ1-6, with TRBD1 matching over 7 bases. Unmatched junction bases numbered 6, after V lost 4 bases and J lost 3 bases. This CDR3 is built from 16 residues. Germline CDR1 is MDHEN and CDR2 is SYDVKM. The CDR3 DNA reads as TGTGCCAGCAGTTCCCCGACAGGGAACTATAATTCACCCCTCCACTTT. Translated: CASSSPTGNYNSPLHF.

This clone has a handful of counts. The chain links TRBV7-8 to TRBJ2-6; D perhaps matches TRBD1 (6 bases). The V end was cut by 6 bases, the J end by 4 bases, with 10 bases between. The CDR3 runs 14 residues. Germline V gene data show CDR1 as SGHVS and CDR2 as FQNEAQ. The CDR3 sequence: CASRGGPGANVLTF. The CDR3 DNA is TGTGCCAGCAGAGGGGGACCAGGGGCCAACGTCCTGACTTTC.

This chain joins TRBV4-1 and TRBJ1-2; the D gene is possibly TRBD1 (6 bases). The germline V gene has CDR1 MGHRA and CDR2 YSYEKL. The CDR3 totals 16 residues. The V end lost 1 base, the J end lost 4 bases, and 16 bases lay between the germline ends. CDR3 DNA sequence: TGCGCCAGCAGCCAAGGAGAAGGGGGAGAGCGCTATGGCTACACCTTC. Amino acid sequence: CASSQGEGGERYGYTF.

The genes are TRBV19 and TRBJ1-5; TRBD1 matches 7 bases. The junction had 4 bases not matched to a gene; V was cut back by 5 bases and J by 6 bases. The CDR3 runs 13 residues. Germline CDR1 LNHDA, CDR2 SQIVND (reference sequence). The CDR3 protein is CASSLTGVQPQHF. In DNA form, the CDR3 reads TGTGCCAGTAGTCTTACAGGGGTTCAGCCCCAGCATTTT.

Comments on this clone: Compared with germline, one end of the junction differs, possibly owing to a read error. The rearrangement links TRBV7-9 to TRBJ1-1, with TRBD1 matching over 9 bases. Looked up from germline, CDR1 is SEHNR and CDR2 is FQNEAQ (reference sequence). This CDR3 region has 15 residues. CDR3 coding DNA: TGTTCCAGCAGCGGCAGGACAGGGGAGGTCACTGAAGCTTTCTTT. It specifies CSSSGRTGEVTEAFF.

This clone has a handful of counts. V is TRBV6-5 and J is TRBJ1-1, with a weak D call TRBD1 (6 bases). CDR1 and CDR2 (germline): MNHEY, SVGAGI. V lost 2 bases and J 3 bases, leaving 10 bases between the germline ends. CDR3 length: 14 amino acids. The CDR3, as DNA: TGTGCCAGCAGTTACGTGGACAGATACACTGAAGCTTTCTTT. Its translation is CASSYVDRYTEAFF.

The rearrangement links TRBV6-6 to TRBJ2-7; TRBD1 matches at 8 bases. V shed 8 bases, J shed 2 bases, and the junction held 5 bases outside the gene matches. The CDR3 is 13 amino acids. Germline V gene data show CDR1 as MNHNY and CDR2 as SVGAGI (reference sequence). The CDR3: CASHDRGPYEQYF. Here the CDR3 DNA reads TGTGCCAGCCACGACAGGGGACCCTACGAGCAGTACTTC.

This chain uses TRBV19 with TRBJ2-1; 9 bases agree with TRBD2. Germline V CDR1 and CDR2: LNHDA, SQIVND (reference sequence). The CDR3 has 14 residues. V gave up 7 bases and J gave up 4 bases; unmatched junction bases: 5. The CDR3 reads CASNRGRGYNEQFF. The CDR3 DNA reads TGTGCCAGTAATCGCGGGAGGGGGTACAATGAGCAGTTCTTC.

The chain has TRBV4-3 and TRBJ2-1, with TRBD2 matching over 11 bases. The V and J ends lost 1 base and 4 bases, in that order; junction bases with no gene match: 6. Germline V gene data show CDR1 as LGHNA and CDR2 as YSLEER. The CDR3 totals 17 residues. Written as DNA, the CDR3 is TGCGCCAGCAGCCAAGGGACTACTAGCGGGAGTTACAATGAGCAGTTCTTC. It yields the protein CASSQGTTSGSYNEQFF.

The V call is TRBV9, the J call TRBJ2-7; TRBD2 agrees at 10 bases. Germline values: CDR1 SGDLS, CDR2 YYNGEE. The CDR3 covers 15 residues. With V trimmed by 4 bases and J by 6 bases, 10 bases remained unmatched. CDR3: CASSPGASGSPEQYF. DNA for the CDR3: TGTGCCAGCAGCCCTGGGGCTAGCGGGAGCCCCGAGCAGTACTTC.

This clone came up once. This CDR3 is CASSLWAGPEAFF. The DNA of the CDR3 is TGCGCCAGCAGCTTGTGGGCAGGGCCCGAAGCTTTCTTT. V usage is TRBV5-1 and J usage is TRBJ1-1; D possibly corresponds to TRBD1 (5 bases). Per the germline V gene, CDR1 is SGHRS and CDR2 is YFSETQ. The CDR3 has 13 residues. The ends were cut back, 1 base at V and 8 bases at J, with 12 bases in the middle. Full variable domain (rest looked up from reference TRBV5-1 and TRBJ1-1): KAGVTQTPRYLIKTRGQQVTLSCSPISGHRSVSWYQQTPGQGLQFLFEYFSETQRNKGNFPGRFSGRQFSNSRSEMNVSTLELGDSALYLCASSLWAGPEAFFGQGTRLTVV.

This clone was counted a few times. The CDR3 protein is CSVRGLAAYTDEQFF. The CDR3 nucleotides are TGCAGCGTTAGAGGCCTTGCGGCATACACGGATGAGCAGTTCTTC. This chain uses TRBV29-1 with TRBJ2-1; D ambiguous. Trimming cost V 5 bases and J 8 bases, with 22 bases left between them. The CDR3 has 15 amino acids. Germline CDR1 SQVTM, CDR2 ANQGSEA.

This chain joins TRBV11-2 and TRBJ2-7, with D possibly TRBD1 on 5 matching bases. The CDR3 consists of 15 residues. The V and J ends lost 1 base and 1 base respectively, with 11 bases between them. Germline assignment: CDR1 SGHAT and CDR2 FQNNGV. The CDR3 here is CASSLGQGLSYEQYF. CDR3 nucleotide sequence: TGTGCCAGCAGCTTAGGGCAGGGCCTTTCCTACGAGCAGTACTTC.

This chain connects TRBV18 to TRBJ1-2; 8 nucleotides match TRBD1. V shed 3 bases, J shed 7 bases, and the junction held 7 bases outside the gene matches. Germline V lookup: CDR1 KGHSH, CDR2 LQKENI. This CDR3 spans 14 amino acids. The CDR3 spells CASSPPDRVSGYTF. The CDR3 DNA reads as TGTGCCAGCTCACCCCCGGACAGGGTTTCTGGCTACACCTTC.